A selection of T cell receptor beta chains follows, all from one sample in a study of cytomegalovirus exposure and HLA in healthy donors. Assay used: immunoSEQ multiplex PCR; TCRdb lists only in-frame clones, some missing. The repertoire holds over 150,000 clones, with under 85% as singletons. The sequencing sample was made of PBMCs. These receptors all come from a male donor in good health and CMV-seronegative. The CDR3 runs from the conserved cysteine through the conserved F or W. Each record gives: J gene, CDR3 length, clone size, V gene, D gene, CDR3 protein, CDR3 DNA. The D gene is left open where the match is weak. Rows may omit the clone size; those that give it use once, few, many or a size class.

>TRBJ2-1|15|-|TRBV5-1|TRBD2
CASTELAGGYNEQFF
TGCGCCAGCACCGAACTAGCGGGAGGGTACAATGAGCAGTTCTTC
>TRBJ2-1|15|few|TRBV7-9|-
CASSNPGTESNEQFF
TGTGCCAGCAGCAACCCCGGGACTGAGTCCAATGAGCAGTTCTTC
>TRBJ2-1|18|-|TRBV7-9|TRBD2
CASSSLRLAGNWDNEQFF
TGTGCCAGCAGCTCCCTAAGACTAGCGGGGAACTGGGACAATGAGCAGTTCTTC
>TRBJ1-2|13|-|TRBV2|-
CASSELGPYGYTF
TGTGCCAGCAGTGAATTGGGGCCTTATGGCTACACCTTC
>TRBJ2-3|16|-|TRBV6-1|-
CASSDPGLEPTDTQYF
TGTGCCAGCAGTGATCCGGGGTTAGAACCCACAGATACGCAGTATTTT
>TRBJ1-3|15|-|TRBV6-6|TRBD1
CASSLRQGAGNTIYF
TGTGCCAGCAGCCTAAGACAGGGGGCTGGAAACACCATATATTTT
>TRBJ1-5|15|-|TRBV28|-
CASSLIQLNNQPQHF
TGTGCCAGCAGTTTAATACAGCTGAACAATCAGCCCCAGCATTTT
>TRBJ1-1|12|-|TRBV6-6|-
CASSPQGLEAFF
TGTGCCAGCAGTCCCCAGGGACTTGAAGCTTTCTTT
>TRBJ1-1|13|few|TRBV27|-
CASSLGGGTEAFF
TGTGCCAGCAGTTTAGGAGGAGGCACTGAAGCTTTCTTT
>TRBJ1-5|15|-|TRBV28|-
CASSPRVLGGQPQHF
TGTGCCAGCAGCCCCCGGGTTCTAGGAGGTCAGCCCCAGCATTTT
>TRBJ1-3|12|few|TRBV5-1|-
CASSTTGNTIYF
TGCGCCAGCAGCACGACAGGAAACACCATATATTTT
>TRBJ1-3|14|-|TRBV7-2|-
CASRPTLQGNTIYF
TGTGCCAGCAGACCGACACTCCAGGGAAACACCATATATTTT